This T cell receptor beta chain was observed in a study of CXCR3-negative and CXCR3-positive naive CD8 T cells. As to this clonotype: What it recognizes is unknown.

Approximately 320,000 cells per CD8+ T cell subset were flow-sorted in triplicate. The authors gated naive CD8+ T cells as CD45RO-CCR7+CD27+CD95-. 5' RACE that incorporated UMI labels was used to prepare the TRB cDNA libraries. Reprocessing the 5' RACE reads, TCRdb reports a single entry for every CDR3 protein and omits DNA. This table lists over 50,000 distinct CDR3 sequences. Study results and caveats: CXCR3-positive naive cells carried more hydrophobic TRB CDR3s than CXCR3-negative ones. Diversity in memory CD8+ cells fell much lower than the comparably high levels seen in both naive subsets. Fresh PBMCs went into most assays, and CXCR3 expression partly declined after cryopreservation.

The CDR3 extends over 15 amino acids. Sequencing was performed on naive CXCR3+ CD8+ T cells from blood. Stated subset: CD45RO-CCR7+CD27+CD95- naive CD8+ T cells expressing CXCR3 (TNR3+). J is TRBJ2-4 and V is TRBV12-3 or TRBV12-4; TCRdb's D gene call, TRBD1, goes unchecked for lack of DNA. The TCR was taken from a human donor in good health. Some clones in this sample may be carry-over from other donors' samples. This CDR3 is CASTRSGLAKNIQYF.